This T cell receptor beta chain was retrieved from a study of cytomegalovirus exposure and HLA in healthy donors (dated by TCRdb to 2015 to 2018). Some background on the complete study: According to an earlier analysis of 550 to 750 of the donors, some 180 million T cells yielded some 120 million unique TCR beta sequences and 250 to 350 Gb of sequence data. Around 320 gigabases of sequencing data and some 85 million unique TCR sequences were included in an early release covering roughly 700 HLA-typed donors. Of the 300 to 500 genotyped donors, approximately 81% were placed in the genetic ancestry cluster associated with self-reported Caucasian donors. The study was designed to test whether signatures of past pathogen exposure could be identified by cataloging public T cell receptors. Using immunosequencing, the study profiled T cell repertoires from 640 or so subjects and related those repertoires to cytomegalovirus serostatus. In addition to the first cohort of approximately 670 subjects, a separate validation cohort of approximately 120 different subjects was used. To predict cytomegalovirus infection status, the study brought together high-throughput TCR immunosequencing, statistical association of individual TCRs with disease status, and machine learning. In a later analysis, previously published TCR beta repertoires from fewer than 750 donors were re-analyzed and high-resolution HLA genotyping was added so that TCR occurrence patterns could be studied. Rather than drawing on any new phenotypic data, the later analysis identified candidate immune exposures from TCR beta sequences and the way those sequences occurred across donors. In an earlier analysis of roughly 540 of the donors, high-throughput TCR beta sequencing was used to judge whether each TCR beta V gene segment behaved as functional or pseudogenic. Donor age, sex, ethnicity and CMV serostatus were compiled alongside the repertoire data. In a later genetic analysis, genome-wide SNP genotypes for about three fifths of the roughly 670 donors were used, and that subset was treated as a discovery cohort. All discovery cohort repertoires had been generated on a single sequencing platform. Both class I and class II loci were covered by HLA typing, at four-digit resolution. The number of typed donors differed by locus: about 620-630 for A, B, C, DRB1 and DQB1; approximately 520 for DQA1; approximately 600 for DPA1; and roughly 470 for DPB1. A handful of DR-DQ haplotypes were treated as single units for association and clustering because of strong linkage in the cohort. Among about 400 genotyped donors of the cohort, an average of around 240,000 unique TCR beta nucleotide sequences was sequenced per donor, of which about 18% were non-productive. The paper's findings and limits, for the study overall: In a later analysis, HLA-associated TCR beta chains showed more clonal expansion and lower generation probabilities than non-associated chains that were equally common. The classifier was reported to diagnose cytomegalovirus status with high specificity and sensitivity in both the original and validation cohorts. According to a later genetic analysis, donors in an Asian-associated ancestry cluster had fewer N-insertions in productive TCRs than the approximately 610-donor mean. Roughly uniform sequencing depth across donors was assumed in presence/absence analyses, although this assumption may not hold. While some public TCRs were present in many individuals, most TCR sequences turned up only very rarely across donors. A later analysis reported that several top co-occurrence clusters appeared linked to parvovirus B19, influenza, CMV and Epstein-Barr virus. Because some donors lacked HLA typing at each locus, the association tests relied only on the typed subset. A further reported finding was that TCR beta sequences accurately predicted the HLA-A and HLA-B alleles for most subjects in the first cohort. Immune exposure information for the cohort was limited to CMV serostatus. A later analysis associated around 16,000 TCR beta sequences with specific HLA alleles at a false discovery rate of 0.05. Correlated functional status among segregating V segments might reflect linkage disequilibrium, but an unknown experimental factor could not be ruled out. In the study, about 150 TCR beta chains were listed as associated with cytomegalovirus. According to a later analysis, most CMV-associated TCR beta chains appeared to be HLA-restricted, and the HLA associations seemed to be driven largely by CMV exposure. A few of the identified cytomegalovirus-associated TCR beta chains were confirmed in vitro to be specific for cytomegalovirus antigens. Broadly in line with IMGT annotations, most TCR beta V segments showed up in productive rearrangements about 87% or about 30% of the time in an earlier analysis of approximately 600 of the donors. In a later analysis, the rate of TCR association differed among HLA loci, with DRB1 alleles having the most associated TCRs and HLA-C alleles having the fewest. About 17 rarely observed V segments, including chromosome 9 orphons, were excluded from the earlier analysis of about 610 of the donors because counts were too low. Assigning TCR associations to individual alleles was difficult when HLA alleles, especially DR and DQ, strongly co-occurred. Only TCR beta chains were sequenced in this cohort, and the absence of alpha or paired-chain data limited detectable features. According to the authors, the approach could potentially be generalized to other disease states and immunological phenotypes. In a later genetic analysis, a missense DCLRE1C variant was associated with V-gene and J-gene trimming of TCR beta chains, and the association was replicated in an independent cohort. A cluster of highly shared sequence variants was judged likely to represent a technical artifact of the sequencing pipeline.

The cohort comprised fewer than 750 healthy bone marrow donors. All cohort members were sampled while nominally healthy, although unrecorded immune exposures were likely present. The donor was CMV seronegative and was included in the group of over 300 seronegative cohort members. A peripheral blood sample was collected from each donor, and TCR beta sequencing was performed on peripheral blood mononuclear cells. The Qiagen DNeasy Blood Extraction Kit was used to extract genomic DNA from the blood cell samples. Library creation used the immunoSEQ multiplex PCR assay. For the multiplex PCR, a mixture combining 60 forward primers for TCR Vbeta segments and 13 reverse primers for TCR Jbeta segments was used. The CDR3 region of rearranged TCR beta genes was amplified from genomic DNA by a multiplex PCR assay. Amplified TCR beta libraries were sequenced as 87-base-pair reads on the Illumina HiSeq System. Concerning the study's data processing: A later analysis counted about 76 million unique TCR beta chains across the approximately 700 repertoires, and around 9.9 million of these chains were shared by at least two donors. To remove PCR and sequencing errors, raw reads were error-corrected and collapsed into unique sequences using a nearest-neighbor algorithm that merged closely related sequences. To assign V, D and J gene segments, CDR3 sequences were aligned to IMGT reference sequences. Each retained sequence needed at least a six-nucleotide match to both a V gene segment and a J gene segment. A rearrangement was called productive if the CDR3 had no stop codons and remained in frame with V and J, and every other rearrangement was called non-productive. Following IMGT convention, CDR3 was defined as the stretch from the second conserved V-encoded cysteine to the conserved J-encoded phenylalanine. Sequences without an unambiguous match to a single V gene segment were excluded from the earlier analysis of a few hundred of the donors. In an earlier analysis of around 590 of the donors, a V segment was called functional when productive rearrangements were above 56.7%, and segregating when the standard deviation between donors exceeded 5%. A statistical classification framework was developed to diagnose cytomegalovirus status using the catalog of TCR beta chain sequences. In a later analysis, V and J genes were assigned by comparing TCR nucleotide sequences against IMGT/GENE-DB human TR gene sequences. The TCRdist pipeline was used in a later analysis to assign CDR3 sequences and most-parsimonious VDJ recombination scenarios. In a later analysis, each TCR beta chain was defined by its CDR3 amino acid sequence together with its V-gene family, and reads without a unique V-gene family were excluded. As a way to deal with suspected cross-contamination and a sequencing artifact, a later analysis dropped approximately 590 nucleotide sequences that were highly shared and had low generation probability. A later analysis calculated a clonal expansion index for each public chain from normalized within-repertoire ranks of inferred template counts. In a later analysis, generation probabilities were computed with a VDJ recombination model fitted to out-of-frame rearrangements, and the resulting probabilities were checked against IGoR. A later analysis scored TCR-TCR, TCR-HLA and TCR-CMV co-occurrence with hypergeometric tests, applying a repertoire-size bias correction to TCR pairs. False discovery rates were estimated in a later analysis by permuting HLA or CMV assignments 20 times. In a later analysis, co-occurring TCRs were grouped using DBSCAN, with TCRdist sequence similarity added in when clustering inside HLA-allele-positive subsets. Repertoires with fewer than 30,000 or more than 120,000 public chains were left out of co-occurrence clustering, as were roughly five repertoires with anomalous nucleotide sharing. TCRdb retrieved this table from immuneACCESS and kept in-frame rearrangements only. Not all clones are present; in checked studies, unresolved V genes account for under half, and no reason is known for the remainder. V and J calls and clone size follow that table, whereas D and trimming were derived from the DNA. For this sample, the table gives 95,000 to 150,000 clones. The ten biggest clones cover 2% to 2.5% of the sample.

To note about this clone: The antigen this receptor binds is unknown.

This sequence was found in a man aged 35-49 years in good health and CMV-seronegative. Sequencing used PBMCs.

The CDR3 protein: CASIGTALEKLFF. The DNA sequence is as follows: TGTGCCAGCATTGGGACAGCCTTGGAAAAACTGTTTTTT. This receptor chain uses TRBV6-1 and TRBJ1-4; 7 of the junction bases match TRBD1. V is cut back by 7 bases and J by 8 bases, with 7 bases in the junction unmatched. The CDR3 has 13 amino acids, counting the end cysteine and phenylalanine. The DNA shown is the 39-base CDR3, in frame from base 1. Taken from the germline V gene, the CDR1 and CDR2 loops are MNHNS and SASEGT.